Following are 8 T cell receptor beta chains from one sample sequenced in a study of T-cell reconstitution after alpha-beta-depleted transplantation in children (dated by TCRdb to the mid-2010s). The library came from PCR. The reads were generated on an Illumina HiSeq 2500. Molecular barcoding was employed in the preparation of TCR libraries, with unique molecular identifiers being used to normalize TCRbeta repertoire quantification. The public reads were run again by TCRdb, first through fastp at Q25 and then through MiXCR, and only productive beta chains were kept. Rows are unified per CDR3 protein, each entry keeping the most common DNA and genes. In all, the sample holds 280,000 or so distinct CDR3 sequences, and around a tenth of those were seen once. The ten largest clones represent about a quarter of the sample. The treatment or condition label for this specimen denotes: allogeneic hematopoietic cell transplantation with graft depleted of TCRalphabeta T cells and CD19 B cells.

The sequenced sample was peripheral blood, obtained 180 days after TCRalphabeta/CD19-depleted stem cell transplant. These TCRs come from a male patient between 2 and 15 years old who had a stem cell transplant for chronic granulomatous disease, so the T cells may come from the graft donor.

This clonotype was seen ten or more times. This chain uses TRBV4-3 with TRBJ2-5; 7 bases fit TRBD2. The CDR3 covers 15 residues. Germline V lookup: CDR1 LGHNA, CDR2 YSLEER. V lost 5 bases to trimming and J lost 1 base; unmatched junction nucleotides: 7. The CDR3 region has the DNA TGCGCCAGCAGCGAAGGATCTAGCGGCCAAGAGACCCAGTACTTC. As protein: CASSEGSSGQETQYF.

This clonotype was found many times. J is TRBJ1-2 and V is TRBV10-3; no clear D. Between the trimmed V and J ends, which lost 5 bases and 8 bases, there was a span of 12 bases. The CDR3 is 12 residues long. CDR1 and CDR2 (germline): ENHRY, SYGVKD. Here the CDR3 DNA reads TGTGCCATCAGTAGCTCCGGAGTCGGCTACACCTTC. Translating gives CAISSSGVGYTF.

This clonotype was recorded many times. The V call is TRBV18, the J call TRBJ2-3; TRBD1 matches at 9 bases. The V segment lost 5 bases and the J segment 4 bases; nucleotides outside the gene matches: 4. The V gene's germline CDR1 is KGHSH and CDR2 LQKENI. CDR3 length: 14 amino acids. The CDR3 loop reads CASSTDRGADTQYF. The CDR3, as DNA: TGTGCCAGCTCAACGGACAGGGGTGCAGATACGCAGTATTTT.

This clonotype has ten or more counts. V gene TRBV20-1 combines with J gene TRBJ2-1, with 16 bases identical to TRBD2. CDR3 length equals 15 residues. Germline-derived CDR1 and CDR2 are DFQATT and SNEGSKA (reference sequence). Unmatched junction bases numbered 3, after V lost 4 bases and J lost 6 bases. CDR3 region: CSATGLAGGSNEQFF. The CDR3, as DNA: TGCAGTGCTACGGGACTAGCGGGGGGGTCCAATGAGCAGTTCTTC.

A single count supports this clonotype. V is TRBV4-3 and J is TRBJ2-6, with D possibly matching TRBD2 (6 bases). Germline V gene sequence: CDR1 LGHNA, CDR2 YSLEER. The germline V and J ends were trimmed by 7 bases and 0 bases, with 13 bases remaining between them. The CDR3 is 16 amino acids. The CDR3 nucleotides read TGCGCCAGCACGAGGGTGGGGGGCTCTGGGGCCAACGTCCTGACTTTC. Translating gives CASTRVGGSGANVLTF.

This clonotype was seen repeatedly, ten times or more. J is TRBJ2-3 and V is TRBV29-1; D is perhaps TRBD1 (5 bases). The CDR3 is 13 residues long. Germline loops: CDR1 SQVTM, CDR2 ANQGSEA. V lost 3 bases and J 5 bases, leaving 12 bases between the germline ends. CDR3 DNA: TGCAGCGTTGAGAGGCAGGGATTAGATACGCAGTATTTT. Residues: CSVERQGLDTQYF.

At least ten counts were recorded for this clonotype. The V call is TRBV4-3, the J call TRBJ2-2; TRBD1 matches 7 bases. V lost 3 bases and J lost 6; bases outside the gene matches: 1. The germline V gene has CDR1 LGHNA and CDR2 YSLEER. CDR3 length: 13 residues. CDR3 DNA sequence: TGCGCCAGCAGCCATCAGGGGGCCGGGGAGCTGTTTTTT. This gives the protein CASSHQGAGELFF.

This clonotype occurred many times. The chain recombines TRBV12-3 or TRBV12-4 with TRBJ2-7; D is ambiguous. The CDR3 has 12 amino acids. V was clipped by 2 bases and J by 4 bases, with 6 bases between them. DNA of the CDR3: TGTGCCAGCAGTTTAACAGAATACGAGCAGTACTTC. Encoded protein: CASSLTEYEQYF.